This T cell receptor beta chain was obtained from a study of response to subunit inactivated influenza vaccine. TCRdb called the RT-PCR reads again in MiXCR, with one record for every CDR3 protein. The sample lists under 500,000 distinct CDR3 sequences, about a tenth occurring once. The ends were cut back, 6 bases at V and 0 bases at J, with 21 bases in the middle. The CDR3 totals 17 residues. Germline V CDR1 and CDR2: MNHNS, SASEGT. This clonotype was detected a few times. The antigen remains unidentified. Study results and limitations: The study's authors posited that every seasonal influenza vaccination enlists few new T cells.

The chain recombines TRBV6-1 with TRBJ2-7; D not resolved. Source: PBMCs from blood, taken roughly 48 days after vaccination. This clonotype was obtained from a man aged 50-60 years who received an inactivated influenza vaccine. Here the CDR3 reads CASSHAARRRSSYEQYF. The CDR3 DNA is TGTGCCAGCAGCCATGCGGCCAGAAGACGAAGCTCCTACGAGCAGTACTTC.